The sequence of this T cell receptor (beta chain) was determined in a study of blood T cells in healthy people across ages. A few counts support this clonotype. A minimum of 7 million PBMCs was isolated per sample. It was with a sample-barcoded 5' primer and a J-beta primer mix that a second PCR of roughly 7 to 11 cycles was run. TCRdb recomputed calls from the 5' RACE reads with MiXCR, one row per CDR3 protein. The data hold approximately 800,000 distinct CDR3 sequences, with 20% to 30% observed a single time. CDR3 length: 12 residues. J lost 11 bases, V lost 7 bases, and 7 bases had no gene match. Germline CDR1 LNHDA, CDR2 SQIVND (reference sequence). The same sample was also studied in work on T cells of mothers and their children. Per that study: In this cohort, donors were three healthy Caucasian mothers plus their six children.

The clonotype originates from a boy aged 5-17 years in good health. The chain couples TRBV19 to TRBJ1-2; 10 bases are a match to TRBD1. Sequencing used blood. CDR3 sequence (DNA): TGTGCCAGTAATCCGACAGGGGGCGGTTACACCTTC. It specifies CASNPTGGGYTF.